Following are 11 T cell receptor beta chains from one sample sequenced in a study of control samples from healthy donors and cancer patients. Sequencing was performed with immunoSEQ multiplex PCR; in TCRdb, only in-frame clones are kept and a portion is missing. The sample shows about 160,000 clones, roughly 95% of them seen only once. Sequenced: blood. All receptors derive from a woman aged 25 to 39 in good health.

This chain links TRBV23-1 with TRBJ1-1, with 9 nucleotides matching TRBD1. TRBV23-1 is filed as an ORF, its function uncertain. The ends lost 3 bases at V and 3 bases at J; junction bases unmatched: 5. The CDR3 runs to 15 residues. The CDR3 DNA is TGCGCCAGCAGTCAGCGGGACAGGGCCTACACTGAAGCTTTCTTT. Translated: CASSQRDRAYTEAFF.

This sequence joins TRBV19 and TRBJ1-1, with D possibly being TRBD1 (5 bases). V was clipped by 8 bases and J by 0 bases, with 16 bases between them. CDR3 length: 15 amino acids. Germline V gives CDR1 LNHDA, CDR2 SQIVND (reference sequence). CDR3: CASGRRGPMNTEAFF. CDR3 nucleotide sequence: TGTGCCAGTGGGAGAAGGGGCCCCATGAACACTGAAGCTTTCTTT.

The genes are TRBV29-1 and TRBJ2-3, with 11 nucleotides matching TRBD2. CDR1 SQVTM and CDR2 ANQGSEA come from the germline V gene. This CDR3 is 16 amino acids long. V dropped 1 base and J dropped 3; count of bases not matched to a gene: 6. The CDR3 sequence is CSVEGLAGGGTDTQYF. CDR3 nucleotides: TGCAGCGTTGAAGGGCTAGCGGGAGGAGGAACAGATACGCAGTATTTT.

In DNA, the CDR3 is TGTGCCAGCAGCTTAGGATCGGGCGCAGATACGCAGTATTTT. This encodes CASSLGSGADTQYF. The V call is TRBV7-9, the J call TRBJ2-3; D gene unclear. Trimming removed 1 base from V and 4 bases from J, with 9 bases in between. Germline-derived CDR1 and CDR2 are SEHNR and FQNEAQ (reference sequence). The CDR3 loop spans 14 amino acids.

The gene calls are TRBV2 and TRBJ2-5; D is possibly TRBD1 (5 bases). CDR1 is SNHLY and CDR2 is FYNNEI in the germline V gene. This CDR3 has 17 residues. Trimming left V 2 bases short and J 4 bases short, with 20 bases between. The CDR3 protein is CASSEKGILFFRETQYF. The CDR3 DNA is TGTGCCAGCAGTGAAAAGGGGATCTTATTCTTTCGAGAGACCCAGTACTTC.

The chain recombines TRBV11-1 with TRBJ2-1; either TRBD1 or TRBD2 may supply D (6 bases each). CDR1 and CDR2 (germline): SGHAT, FQDESV (reference sequence). Trimming left V 6 bases short and J 3 bases short, with 18 bases between. The CDR3 has 16 residues. For the CDR3, the DNA is TGTGCCAGCAGTTTCCAGGGGAGGTCGATCTACAATGAGCAGTTCTTC. Protein product: CASSFQGRSIYNEQFF.

The CDR3 coding sequence is TGCGCCAGCAGAAAGGAATTAAACACCGGGGAGCTGTTTTTT. It yields the protein CASRKELNTGELFF. The chain joins TRBV4-1 to TRBJ2-2; D gene ambiguous. V gave up 6 bases and J gave up 2 bases, with 10 bases separating them. Germline CDR1 and CDR2: MGHRA and YSYEKL. This CDR3 comprises 14 residues.

The V gene is TRBV15, the J gene TRBJ1-3; no definite D call. The CDR3 loop spans 15 amino acids. Deletions cut 0 bases from V and 1 base from J, with 7 bases between. Germline loops: CDR1 LNHNV, CDR2 YYDKDF (reference sequence). CDR3: CATSRDPGSGNTIYF. In DNA, the CDR3 is TGTGCCACCAGCAGAGATCCCGGGTCTGGAAACACCATATATTTT.

This clone occurred once. The V call is TRBV29-1, the J call TRBJ1-3; 7 nucleotides align to TRBD1. The V and J ends lost 6 bases and 3 bases, in that order; junction bases with no gene match: 5. CDR3 length equals 13 residues. The germline CDR1 and CDR2 sequences are SQVTM and ANQGSEA. CDR3 sequence reads: CSVAGTVGNTIYF. As DNA, the CDR3 is TGCAGCGTCGCCGGGACAGTTGGAAACACCATATATTTT.

J is TRBJ2-1 and V is TRBV2; D may be TRBD2 (6 bases). The ends were cut back, 3 bases at V and 6 bases at J, with 15 bases in the middle. Germline V lookup: CDR1 SNHLY, CDR2 FYNNEI. The CDR3 consists of 15 residues. The chain's CDR3 is CASSETRAGLNEQFF. The CDR3 DNA reads TGTGCCAGCAGTGAGACCCGAGCGGGTCTCAATGAGCAGTTCTTC.

The rearrangement joins TRBV7-9 to TRBJ2-2, with D perhaps TRBD1 (6 bases). Trimming took off 7 bases at V and 0 bases at J, with 9 bases between the two ends. Germline CDR1 is SEHNR and CDR2 is FQNEAQ (reference sequence). CDR3 length equals 14 residues. CDR3 nucleotides: TGTGCCAGCAACCACAGGGCGAACACCGGGGAGCTGTTTTTT. Translated: CASNHRANTGELFF.